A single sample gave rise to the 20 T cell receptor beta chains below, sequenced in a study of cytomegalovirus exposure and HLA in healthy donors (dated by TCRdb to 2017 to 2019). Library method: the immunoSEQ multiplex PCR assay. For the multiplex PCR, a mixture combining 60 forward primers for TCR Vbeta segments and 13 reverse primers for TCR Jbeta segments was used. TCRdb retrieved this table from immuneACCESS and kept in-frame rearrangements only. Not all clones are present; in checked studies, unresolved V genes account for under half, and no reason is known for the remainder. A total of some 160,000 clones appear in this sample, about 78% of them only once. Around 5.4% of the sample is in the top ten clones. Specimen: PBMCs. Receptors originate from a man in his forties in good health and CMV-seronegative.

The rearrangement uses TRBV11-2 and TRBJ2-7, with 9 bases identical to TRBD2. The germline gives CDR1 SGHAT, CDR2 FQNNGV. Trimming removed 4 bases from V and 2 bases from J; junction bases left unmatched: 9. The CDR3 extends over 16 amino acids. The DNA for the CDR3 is TGTGCCAGCAGCTCGAGGAGACTAGCGGCTACCTACGAGCAGTACTTC. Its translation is CASSSRRLAATYEQYF. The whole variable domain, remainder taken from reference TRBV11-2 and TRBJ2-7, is EAGVAQSPRYKIIEKRQSVAFWCNPISGHATLYWYQQILGQGPKLLIQFQNNGVVDDSQLPKDRFSAERLKGVDSTLKIQPAKLEDSAVYLCASSSRRLAATYEQYFGPGTRLTVT.

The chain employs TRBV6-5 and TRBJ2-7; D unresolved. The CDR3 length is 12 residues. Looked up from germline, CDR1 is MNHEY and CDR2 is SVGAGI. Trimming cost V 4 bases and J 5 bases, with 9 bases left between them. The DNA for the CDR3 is TGTGCCAGCAGTTCGACAATTCACGAGCAGTACTTC. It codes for CASSSTIHEQYF.

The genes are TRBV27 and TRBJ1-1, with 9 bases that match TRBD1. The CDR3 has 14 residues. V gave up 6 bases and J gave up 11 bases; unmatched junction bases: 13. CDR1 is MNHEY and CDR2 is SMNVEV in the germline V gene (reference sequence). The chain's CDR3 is CASSSTGGPPGAFF. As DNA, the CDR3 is TGTGCCAGCAGCTCTACAGGGGGCCCTCCGGGGGCTTTCTTT.

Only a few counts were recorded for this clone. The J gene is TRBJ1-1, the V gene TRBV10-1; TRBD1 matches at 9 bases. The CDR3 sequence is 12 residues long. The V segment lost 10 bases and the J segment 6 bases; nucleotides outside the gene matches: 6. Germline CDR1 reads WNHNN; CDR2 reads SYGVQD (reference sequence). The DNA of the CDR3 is TGCGCCACCCGACAGGGGGAACCTGAAGCTTTCTTT. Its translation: CATRQGEPEAFF.

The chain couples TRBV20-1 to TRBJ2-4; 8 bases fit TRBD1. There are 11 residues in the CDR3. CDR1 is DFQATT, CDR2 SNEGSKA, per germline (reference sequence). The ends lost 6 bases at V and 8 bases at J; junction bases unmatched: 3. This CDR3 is CSALTGDIQYF. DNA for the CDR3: TGCAGTGCGCTGACAGGGGACATTCAGTACTTC.

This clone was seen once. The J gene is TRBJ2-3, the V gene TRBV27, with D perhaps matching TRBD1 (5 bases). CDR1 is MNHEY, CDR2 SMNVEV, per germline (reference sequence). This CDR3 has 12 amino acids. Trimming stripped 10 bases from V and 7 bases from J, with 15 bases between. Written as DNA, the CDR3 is TGTGCCACCAGGGTTGGGGCAAATACGCAGTATTTT. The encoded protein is CATRVGANTQYF.

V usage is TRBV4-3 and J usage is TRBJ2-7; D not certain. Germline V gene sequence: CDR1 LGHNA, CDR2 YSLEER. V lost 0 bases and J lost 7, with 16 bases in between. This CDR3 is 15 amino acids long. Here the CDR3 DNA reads TGCGCCAGCAGCCAAGAATACCAGCTGCTCGGGGAGCAGTACTTC. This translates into CASSQEYQLLGEQYF.

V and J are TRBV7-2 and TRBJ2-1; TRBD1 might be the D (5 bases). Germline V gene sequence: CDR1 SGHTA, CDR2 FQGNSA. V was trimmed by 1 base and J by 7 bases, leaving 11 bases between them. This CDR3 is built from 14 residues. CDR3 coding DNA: TGTGCCAGCAGCTTAGGGGGCTCGTGGAATGAGCAGTTCTTC. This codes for CASSLGGSWNEQFF.

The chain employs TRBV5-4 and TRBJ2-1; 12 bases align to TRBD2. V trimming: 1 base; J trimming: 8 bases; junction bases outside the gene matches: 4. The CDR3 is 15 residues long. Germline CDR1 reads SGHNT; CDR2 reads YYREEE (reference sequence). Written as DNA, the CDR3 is TGTGCCAGCAGCTTGAGGACTAGCGGGAAGGATGAGCAGTTCTTC. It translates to CASSLRTSGKDEQFF.

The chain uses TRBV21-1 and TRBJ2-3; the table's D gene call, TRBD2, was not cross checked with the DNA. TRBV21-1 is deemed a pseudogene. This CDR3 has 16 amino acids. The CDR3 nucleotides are TGTGCCAGCACCTTCCTGACCGGACTAAGCACAGATACGCAGTATTTT. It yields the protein CASTFLTGLSTDTQYF.

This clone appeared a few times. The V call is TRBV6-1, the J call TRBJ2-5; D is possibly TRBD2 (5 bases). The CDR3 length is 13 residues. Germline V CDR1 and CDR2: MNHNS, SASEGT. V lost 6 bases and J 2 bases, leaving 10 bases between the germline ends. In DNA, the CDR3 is TGTGCCAGCAGCGTGACTATGCAAGAGACCCAGTACTTC. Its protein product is CASSVTMQETQYF.

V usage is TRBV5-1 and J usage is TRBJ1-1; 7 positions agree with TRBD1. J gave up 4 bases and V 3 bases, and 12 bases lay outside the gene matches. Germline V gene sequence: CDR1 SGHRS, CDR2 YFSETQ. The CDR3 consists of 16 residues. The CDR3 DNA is TGCGCCAGCAGCTGGGGGGACAGCCGTTGGAGCACTGAAGCTTTCTTT. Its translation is CASSWGDSRWSTEAFF. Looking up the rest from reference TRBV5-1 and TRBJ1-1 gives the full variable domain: KAGVTQTPRYLIKTRGQQVTLSCSPISGHRSVSWYQQTPGQGLQFLFEYFSETQRNKGNFPGRFSGRQFSNSRSEMNVSTLELGDSALYLCASSWGDSRWSTEAFFGQGTRLTVV.

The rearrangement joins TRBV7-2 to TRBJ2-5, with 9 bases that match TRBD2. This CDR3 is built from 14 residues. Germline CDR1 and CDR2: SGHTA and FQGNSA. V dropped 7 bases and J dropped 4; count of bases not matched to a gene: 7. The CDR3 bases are TGTGCCAGCACTGCGGGGGGGCCCCGAGAGACCCAGTACTTC. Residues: CASTAGGPRETQYF. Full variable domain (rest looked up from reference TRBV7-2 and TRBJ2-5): GAGVSQSPSNKVTEKGKDVELRCDPISGHTALYWYRQSLGQGLEFLIYFQGNSAPDKSGLPSDRFSAERTGGSVSTLTIQRTQQEDSAVYLCASTAGGPRETQYFGPGTRLLVL.

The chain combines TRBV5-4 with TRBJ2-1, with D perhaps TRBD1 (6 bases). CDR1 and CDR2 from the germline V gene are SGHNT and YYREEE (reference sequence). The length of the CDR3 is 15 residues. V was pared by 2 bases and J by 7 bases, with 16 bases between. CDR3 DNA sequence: TGTGCCAGCAGCTTCGTTTTACAGGGTAATAATGAGCAGTTCTTC. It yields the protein CASSFVLQGNNEQFF.

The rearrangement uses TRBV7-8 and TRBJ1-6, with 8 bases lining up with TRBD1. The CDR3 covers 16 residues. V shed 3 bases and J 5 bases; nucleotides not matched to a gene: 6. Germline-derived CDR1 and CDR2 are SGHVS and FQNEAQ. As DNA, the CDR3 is TGTGCCAGCAGCTTGGACAGGGCGGGAAATAATTCACCCCTCCACTTT. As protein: CASSLDRAGNNSPLHF.

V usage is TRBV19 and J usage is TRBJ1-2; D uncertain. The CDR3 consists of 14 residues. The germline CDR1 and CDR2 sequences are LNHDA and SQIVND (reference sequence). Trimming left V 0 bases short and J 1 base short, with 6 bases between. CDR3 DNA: TGTGCCAGTAGTATAGAGAGGGTTAACTATGGCTACACCTTC. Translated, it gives CASSIERVNYGYTF.

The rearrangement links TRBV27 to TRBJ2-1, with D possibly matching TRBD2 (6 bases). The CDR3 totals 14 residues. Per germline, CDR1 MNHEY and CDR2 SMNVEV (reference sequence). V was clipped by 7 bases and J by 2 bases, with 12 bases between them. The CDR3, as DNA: TGTGCCAGCATCGGCGGGAAGACCTACAATGAGCAGTTCTTC. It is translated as CASIGGKTYNEQFF.

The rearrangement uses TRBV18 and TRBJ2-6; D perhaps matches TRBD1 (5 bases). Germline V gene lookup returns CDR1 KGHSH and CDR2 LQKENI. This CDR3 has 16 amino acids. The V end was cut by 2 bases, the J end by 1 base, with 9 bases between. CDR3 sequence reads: CASSPRTPSGANVLTF. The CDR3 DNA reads TGTGCCAGCTCACCAAGGACACCTTCTGGGGCCAACGTCCTGACTTTC. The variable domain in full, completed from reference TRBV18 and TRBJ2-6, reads NAGVMQNPRHLVRRRGQEARLRCSPMKGHSHVYWYRQLPEEGLKFMVYLQKENIIDESGMPKERFSAEFPKEGPSILRIQQVVRGDSAAYFCASSPRTPSGANVLTFGAGSRLTVL.

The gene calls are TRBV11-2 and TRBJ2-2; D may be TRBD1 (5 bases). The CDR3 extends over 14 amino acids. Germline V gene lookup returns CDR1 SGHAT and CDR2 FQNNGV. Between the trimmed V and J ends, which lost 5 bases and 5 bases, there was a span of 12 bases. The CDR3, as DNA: TGTGCCAGCAGCCAAGGGGTTCCGACCGGGGAGCTGTTTTTT. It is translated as CASSQGVPTGELFF.

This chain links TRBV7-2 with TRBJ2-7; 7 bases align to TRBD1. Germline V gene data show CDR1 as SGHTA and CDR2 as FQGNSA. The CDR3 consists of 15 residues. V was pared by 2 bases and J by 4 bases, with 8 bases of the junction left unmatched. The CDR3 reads CASSLIGGSFYEQYF. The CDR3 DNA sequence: TGTGCCAGCAGCTTAATAGGGGGCTCTTTTTACGAGCAGTACTTC.